This T cell receptor (beta chain) comes out of a study of T cells in localized non-small cell lung cancer. Points from the study as a whole: Sequencing covered just one tumor region, so heterogeneity cannot be ruled out. Tumor trailed uninvolved adjacent lung in T cell clonality, which peaked there.

Using immunoSEQ multiplex PCR, the repertoire was profiled, and TCRdb retains in-frame clones only, with some absent. The table includes fewer than 25,000 clones, roughly 90% detected once. Concerning this clone: The antigen is undetermined.

The sequencing here drew on PBMCs, taken before any cancer treatment. The receptor comes from a man aged 35-75 years with stage II lung adenocarcinoma.

The CDR3 reads CASSLSRTGAYSNQPQHF. CDR3 nucleotide sequence: TGTGCCAGCAGTTTAAGCCGGACAGGCGCTTATAGCAATCAGCCCCAGCATTTT. The chain is built from TRBV27 and TRBJ1-5; 7 nucleotides line up with TRBD1. From germline, CDR1 is MNHEY and CDR2 SMNVEV (reference sequence). J lost 0 bases, V lost 2 bases, and 10 bases had no gene match. The CDR3 is made up of 18 amino acids.